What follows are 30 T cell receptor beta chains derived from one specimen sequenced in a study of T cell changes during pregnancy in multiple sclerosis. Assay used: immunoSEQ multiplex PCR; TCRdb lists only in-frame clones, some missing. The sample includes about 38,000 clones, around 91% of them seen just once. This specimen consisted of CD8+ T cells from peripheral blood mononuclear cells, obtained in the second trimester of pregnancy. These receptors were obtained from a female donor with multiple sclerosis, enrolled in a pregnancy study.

The DNA for the CDR3 is TGTGCCAGCACCCTTGGAGGGAACCCCAATGAGCAGTTCTTC. Protein product: CASTLGGNPNEQFF. This chain connects TRBV7-8 to TRBJ2-1, with TRBD2 as a possible D gene (6 bases). Trimming shortened V by 7 bases and J by 6 bases, and 16 bases separated the two germline ends. The V gene's germline CDR1 is SGHVS and CDR2 FQNEAQ. The CDR3 is made up of 14 amino acids.

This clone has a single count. The CDR3, as DNA: TGTGCCAGTAGTATCGGGGGACAGGGTTATGAGCAGTTCTTC. This codes for CASSIGGQGYEQFF. The chain has TRBV19 and TRBJ2-1, with TRBD1 matching 9 bases. This CDR3 is 14 amino acids long. Germline trimming cut 3 bases from V and 8 bases from J; bases unmatched to any gene: 5. Germline V gene data show CDR1 as LNHDA and CDR2 as SQIVND (reference sequence).

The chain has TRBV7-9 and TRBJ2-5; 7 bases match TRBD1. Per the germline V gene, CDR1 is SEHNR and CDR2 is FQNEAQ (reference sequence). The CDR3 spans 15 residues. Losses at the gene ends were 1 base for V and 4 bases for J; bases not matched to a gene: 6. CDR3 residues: CASSLEGASRETQYF. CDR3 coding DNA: TGTGCCAGCAGCTTAGAGGGGGCGTCTCGAGAGACCCAGTACTTC.

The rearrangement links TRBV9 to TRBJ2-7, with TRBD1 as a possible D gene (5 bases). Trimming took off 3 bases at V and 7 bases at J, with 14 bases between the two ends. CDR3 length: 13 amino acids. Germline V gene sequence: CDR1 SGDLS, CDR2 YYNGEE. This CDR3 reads CASSATGSGEQYF. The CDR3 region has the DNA TGTGCCAGCAGCGCAACAGGTTCTGGGGAGCAGTACTTC.

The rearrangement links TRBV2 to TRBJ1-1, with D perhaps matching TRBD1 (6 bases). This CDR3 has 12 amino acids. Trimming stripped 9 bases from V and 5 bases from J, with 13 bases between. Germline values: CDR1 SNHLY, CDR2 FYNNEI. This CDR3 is CARRAQGTEAFF. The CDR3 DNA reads TGTGCCAGAAGGGCCCAGGGGACTGAAGCTTTCTTT.

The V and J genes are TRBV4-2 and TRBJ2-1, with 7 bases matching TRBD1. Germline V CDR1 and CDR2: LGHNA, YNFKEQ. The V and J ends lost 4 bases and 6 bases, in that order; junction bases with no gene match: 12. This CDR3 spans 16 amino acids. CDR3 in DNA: TGTGCCAGCAGCCCCAGGGGGTCCTCAGGAGGCAATGAGCAGTTCTTC. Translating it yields CASSPRGSSGGNEQFF.

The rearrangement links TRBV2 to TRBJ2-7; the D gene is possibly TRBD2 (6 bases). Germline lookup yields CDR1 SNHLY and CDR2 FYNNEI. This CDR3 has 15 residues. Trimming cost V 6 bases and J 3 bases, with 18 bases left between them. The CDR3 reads CASRNPGLARYEQYF. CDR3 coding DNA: TGTGCCAGCAGGAACCCGGGACTCGCTCGCTACGAGCAGTACTTC.

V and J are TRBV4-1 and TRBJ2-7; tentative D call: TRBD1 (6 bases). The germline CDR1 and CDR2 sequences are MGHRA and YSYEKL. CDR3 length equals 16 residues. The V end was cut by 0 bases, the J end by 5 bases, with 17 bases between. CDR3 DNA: TGCGCCAGCAGCCAAGACGGCACAGGGATAGAGAACGAGCAGTACTTC. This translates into CASSQDGTGIENEQYF.

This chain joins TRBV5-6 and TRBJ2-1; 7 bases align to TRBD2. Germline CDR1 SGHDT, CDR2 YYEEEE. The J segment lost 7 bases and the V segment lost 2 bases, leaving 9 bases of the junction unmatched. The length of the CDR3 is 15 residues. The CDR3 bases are TGTGCCAGCAGCTTCATTCTGGGGGAGGGAAATGAGCAGTTCTTC. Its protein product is CASSFILGEGNEQFF.

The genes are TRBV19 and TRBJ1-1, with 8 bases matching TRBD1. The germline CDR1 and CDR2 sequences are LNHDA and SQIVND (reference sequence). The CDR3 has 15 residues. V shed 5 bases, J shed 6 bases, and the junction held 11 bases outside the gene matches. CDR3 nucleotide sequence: TGTGCCAGTAGTTTAGTCAGGGGGCGCGGTGCTGAAGCTTTCTTT. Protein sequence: CASSLVRGRGAEAFF.

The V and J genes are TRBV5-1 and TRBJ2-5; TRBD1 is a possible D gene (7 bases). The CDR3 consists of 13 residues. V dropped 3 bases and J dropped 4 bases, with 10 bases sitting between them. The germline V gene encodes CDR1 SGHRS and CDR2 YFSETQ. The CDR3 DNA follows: TGCGCCAGCAGCTACAGGGGAGGAGAGACCCAGTACTTC. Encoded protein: CASSYRGGETQYF.

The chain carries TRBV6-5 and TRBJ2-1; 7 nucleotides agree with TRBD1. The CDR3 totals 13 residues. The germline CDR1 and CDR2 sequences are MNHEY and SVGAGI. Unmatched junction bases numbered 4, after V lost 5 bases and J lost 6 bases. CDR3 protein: CASSTGTANEQFF. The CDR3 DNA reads TGTGCCAGCAGTACCGGGACAGCCAATGAGCAGTTCTTC.

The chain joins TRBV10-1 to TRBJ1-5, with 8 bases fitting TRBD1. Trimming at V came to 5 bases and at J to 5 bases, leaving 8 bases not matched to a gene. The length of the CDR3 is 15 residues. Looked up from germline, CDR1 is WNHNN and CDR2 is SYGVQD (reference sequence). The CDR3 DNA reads TGCGCCAGCAGTCAAACCGGACAGGGCCATCAGCCCCAGCATTTT. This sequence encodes CASSQTGQGHQPQHF.

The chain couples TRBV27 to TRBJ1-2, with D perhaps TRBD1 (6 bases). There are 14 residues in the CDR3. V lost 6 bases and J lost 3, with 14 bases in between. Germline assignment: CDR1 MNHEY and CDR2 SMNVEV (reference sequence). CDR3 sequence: CASRSIQGDYGYTF. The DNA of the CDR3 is TGTGCCAGCAGGTCGATACAGGGTGACTATGGCTACACCTTC.

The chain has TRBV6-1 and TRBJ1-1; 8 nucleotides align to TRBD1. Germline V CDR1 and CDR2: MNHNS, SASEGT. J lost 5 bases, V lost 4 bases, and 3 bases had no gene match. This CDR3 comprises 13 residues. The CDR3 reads CASSGDRRTEAFF. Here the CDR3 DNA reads TGTGCCAGCAGTGGGGACAGGCGGACTGAAGCTTTCTTT.

In nucleotides, the CDR3 is TGTGCCAGCAGTTCGGGACAGGGGGCTAAGAGGGAGACCCAGTACTTC. Its protein is CASSSGQGAKRETQYF. The V gene is TRBV27, the J gene TRBJ2-5; 12 positions match TRBD1. Trimming took 4 bases from V and 5 from J; bases not matched to a gene: 8. Germline V gene data show CDR1 as MNHEY and CDR2 as SMNVEV (reference sequence). This CDR3 comprises 16 residues.

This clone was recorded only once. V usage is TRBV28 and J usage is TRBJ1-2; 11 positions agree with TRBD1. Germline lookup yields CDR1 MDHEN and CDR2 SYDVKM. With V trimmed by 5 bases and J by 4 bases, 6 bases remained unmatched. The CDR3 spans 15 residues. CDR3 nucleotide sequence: TGTGCCAGCAGTCCGGGACAGGGGGTGAGCTATGGCTACACCTTC. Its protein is CASSPGQGVSYGYTF.

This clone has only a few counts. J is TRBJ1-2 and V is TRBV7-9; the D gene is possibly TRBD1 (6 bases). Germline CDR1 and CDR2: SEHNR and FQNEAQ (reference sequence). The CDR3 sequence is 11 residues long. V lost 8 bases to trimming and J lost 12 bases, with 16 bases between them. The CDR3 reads CASAHRTDHTF. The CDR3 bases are TGTGCCAGCGCCCATCGGACAGACCACACCTTC.

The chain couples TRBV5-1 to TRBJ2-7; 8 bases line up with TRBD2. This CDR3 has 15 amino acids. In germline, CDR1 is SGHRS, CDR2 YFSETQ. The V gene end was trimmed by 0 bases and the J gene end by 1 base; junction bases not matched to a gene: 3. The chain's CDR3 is CASSLGSGSSYEQYF. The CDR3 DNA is TGCGCCAGCAGCTTGGGGAGCGGGAGTTCCTACGAGCAGTACTTC. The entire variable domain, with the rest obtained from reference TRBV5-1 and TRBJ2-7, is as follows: KAGVTQTPRYLIKTRGQQVTLSCSPISGHRSVSWYQQTPGQGLQFLFEYFSETQRNKGNFPGRFSGRQFSNSRSEMNVSTLELGDSALYLCASSLGSGSSYEQYFGPGTRLTVT.

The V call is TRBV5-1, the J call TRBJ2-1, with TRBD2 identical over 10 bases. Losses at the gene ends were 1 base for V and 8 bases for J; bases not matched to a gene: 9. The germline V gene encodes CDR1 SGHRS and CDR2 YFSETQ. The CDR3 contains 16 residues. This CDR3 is CASSLTSGRGLYEQFF. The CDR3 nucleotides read TGCGCCAGCAGCTTGACCAGCGGGAGGGGTCTGTATGAGCAGTTCTTC.

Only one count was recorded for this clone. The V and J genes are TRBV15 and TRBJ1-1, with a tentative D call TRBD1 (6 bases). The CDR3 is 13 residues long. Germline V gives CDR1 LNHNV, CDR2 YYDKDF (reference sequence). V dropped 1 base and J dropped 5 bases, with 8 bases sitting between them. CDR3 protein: CATSRGQGTEAFF. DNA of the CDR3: TGTGCCACCAGCAGAGGGCAGGGGACTGAAGCTTTCTTT. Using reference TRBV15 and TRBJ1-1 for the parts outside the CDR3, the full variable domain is DAMVIQNPRYQVTQFGKPVTLSCSQTLNHNVMYWYQQKSSQAPKLLFHYYDKDFNNEADTPDNFQSRRPNTSFCFLDIRSPGLGDTAMYLCATSRGQGTEAFFGQGTRLTVV.

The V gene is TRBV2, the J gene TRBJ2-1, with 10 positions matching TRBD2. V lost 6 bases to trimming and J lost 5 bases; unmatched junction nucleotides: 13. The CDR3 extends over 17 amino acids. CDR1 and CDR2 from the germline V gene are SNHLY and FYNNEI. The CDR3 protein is CASRPNQAGGDDNEQFF. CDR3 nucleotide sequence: TGTGCCAGCAGACCCAATCAAGCGGGAGGGGATGACAATGAGCAGTTCTTC.

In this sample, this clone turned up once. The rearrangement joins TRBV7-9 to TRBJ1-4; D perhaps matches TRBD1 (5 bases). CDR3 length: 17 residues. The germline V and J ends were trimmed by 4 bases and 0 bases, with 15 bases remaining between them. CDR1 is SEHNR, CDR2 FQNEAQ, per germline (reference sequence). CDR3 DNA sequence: TGTGCCAGCAGCTCTTCCACCGGGGGGGCAACTAATGAAAAACTGTTTTTT. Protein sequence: CASSSSTGGATNEKLFF.

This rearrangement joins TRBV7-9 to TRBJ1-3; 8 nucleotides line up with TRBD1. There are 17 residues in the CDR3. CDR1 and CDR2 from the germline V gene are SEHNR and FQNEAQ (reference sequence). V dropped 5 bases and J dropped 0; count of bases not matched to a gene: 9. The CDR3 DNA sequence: TGTGCCAGCAGCCCCAACCGGGACAGGTACTCTGGAAACACCATATATTTT. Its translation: CASSPNRDRYSGNTIYF.

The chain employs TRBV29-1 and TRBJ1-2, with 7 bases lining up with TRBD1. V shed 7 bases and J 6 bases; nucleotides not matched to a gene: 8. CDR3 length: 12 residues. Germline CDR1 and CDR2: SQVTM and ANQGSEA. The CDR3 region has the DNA TGCAGCGCCCCCGGGACAGACAATGGCTACACCTTC. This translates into CSAPGTDNGYTF.

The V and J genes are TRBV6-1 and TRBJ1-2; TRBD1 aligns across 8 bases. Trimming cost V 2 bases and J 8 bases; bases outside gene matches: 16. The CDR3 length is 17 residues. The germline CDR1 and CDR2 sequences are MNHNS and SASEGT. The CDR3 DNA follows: TGTGCCAGCAGTGAAACCCATTTCCGGACAGGGAGAAGAGGCTACACCTTC. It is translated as CASSETHFRTGRRGYTF.

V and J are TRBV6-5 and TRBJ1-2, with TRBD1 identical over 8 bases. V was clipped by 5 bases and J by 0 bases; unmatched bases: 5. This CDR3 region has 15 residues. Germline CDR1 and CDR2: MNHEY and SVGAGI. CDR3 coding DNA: TGTGCCAGCAGTCAACAGGGGGGATCTAACTATGGCTACACCTTC. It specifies CASSQQGGSNYGYTF.

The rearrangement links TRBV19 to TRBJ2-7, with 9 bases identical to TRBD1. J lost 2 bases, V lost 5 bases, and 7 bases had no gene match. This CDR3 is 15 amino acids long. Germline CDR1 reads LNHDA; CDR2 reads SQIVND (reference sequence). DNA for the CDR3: TGTGCCAGTAGTGCCGGACAGGGGCCGGCCTACGAGCAGTACTTC. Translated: CASSAGQGPAYEQYF.

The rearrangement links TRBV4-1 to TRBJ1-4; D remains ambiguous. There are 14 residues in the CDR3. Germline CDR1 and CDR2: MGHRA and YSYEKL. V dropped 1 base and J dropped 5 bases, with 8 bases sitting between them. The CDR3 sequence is CASSQGVVNEKLFF. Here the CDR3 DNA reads TGCGCCAGCAGCCAAGGCGTCGTAAATGAAAAACTGTTTTTT.

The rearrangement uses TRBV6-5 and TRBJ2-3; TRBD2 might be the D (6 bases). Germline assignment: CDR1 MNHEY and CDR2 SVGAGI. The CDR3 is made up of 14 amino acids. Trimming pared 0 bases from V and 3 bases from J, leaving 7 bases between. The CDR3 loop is CASSYSSGTDTQYF. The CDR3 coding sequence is TGTGCCAGCAGTTACTCTAGCGGAACAGATACGCAGTATTTT.